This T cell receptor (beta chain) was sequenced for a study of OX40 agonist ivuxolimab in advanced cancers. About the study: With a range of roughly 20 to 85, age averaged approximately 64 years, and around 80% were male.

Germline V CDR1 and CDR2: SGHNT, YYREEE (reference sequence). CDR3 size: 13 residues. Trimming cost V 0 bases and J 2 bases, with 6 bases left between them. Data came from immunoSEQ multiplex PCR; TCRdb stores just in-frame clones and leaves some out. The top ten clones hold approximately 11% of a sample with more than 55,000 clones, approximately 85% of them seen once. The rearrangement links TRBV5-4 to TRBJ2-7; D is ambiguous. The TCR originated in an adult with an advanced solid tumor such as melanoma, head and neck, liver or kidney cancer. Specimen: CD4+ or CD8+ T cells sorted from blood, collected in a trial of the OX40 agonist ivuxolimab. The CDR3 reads CASSLDPTYEQYF. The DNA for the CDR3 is TGTGCCAGCAGCTTGGACCCGACCTACGAGCAGTACTTC.